This T cell receptor (beta chain) was found in a study of brain T cells in children with intractable seizures (dated by TCRdb to the early 2020s). For the study in its entirety: Resected brain tissue from 45 to 60 pediatric epilepsy surgery cases was first screened for immune gene transcripts using a NanoString immunology panel. About 70% of the 12 selected surgery cases also had pre-surgery blood sequenced, which left four cases with brain tissue only. Points the paper makes about the study in general: Because pre- and post-surgery blood were sequenced to different depths, clones absent from the pre-surgery sample may reflect undersampling. Viral specificity was inferred solely from CDR3 sequence similarity, and the HCMV serostatus of the patients was not known.

Reading the label with the study, this specimen's time point is: resected brain tissue, or blood drawn just prior to surgery. The surgery cases that showed the highest brain T cell transcript signatures were chosen for TCR beta chain sequencing of brain tissue, and of blood when it was available. Patients had been treated with at least one anti-epileptic drug before surgery. The TCR-sequenced patients were children whose drug-resistant epilepsy was caused by tuberous sclerosis complex, focal cortical dysplasia, Rasmussen encephalitis or hemimegalencephaly. Blood samples were drawn just before the epilepsy surgery. Bulk genomic DNA was isolated from unsorted brain tissue and whole blood using the Monarch genomic DNA purification kit. The germline V gene gives CDR1 as LGHNA and CDR2 as YNFKEQ. V sheds 0 bases and J sheds 6 bases, leaving 9 bases between their ends. The CDR3 has 14 amino acids, counting the end cysteine and phenylalanine. The kept DNA is CDR3 alone, 42 bases in frame from the first base.

About this clone: It lacks a known antigen. The record has no base qualities; no much larger clone is one base away.

The immunoSEQ assay was used to generate TCR beta chain sequences from genomic DNA. As for how the authors treated the data: Any CDR3 sequence that did not begin with the conserved framework cysteine at position 104 was removed by hand. Clonality was calculated as one minus the normalized Shannon's Diversity Index, with values ranging from 0 (maximal diversity) to 1 (oligoclonal). Chi-squared comparison-of-proportions tests were used to check whether the frequency of the same CDR3 differed between samples, for example brain versus blood. Public clonotypes were identified through searches of immuneACCESS, and similarity to known antiviral clonotypes was evaluated with the VDJdb browser. Sourced from immuneACCESS, this table was stored by TCRdb with only in-frame sequences that have V and J called. A share of the clones is absent; for the studies checked, an unresolved V gene accounts for under half, and the remainder has no known explanation. V and J calls and clone size are those listed in that table; D and trimming were worked out from the DNA. The sample table lists some 62,000 clones, 90% to 96% of them with a count of one. Jointly, the top ten make up over 0.35% of the sample.

Here the chain combines TRBV4-2 and TRBJ2-1, and the D gene may be TRBD2, 6 bases matching. The sequencing here drew on peripheral blood, taken at surgery. The receptor was isolated from a boy younger than two with focal cortical dysplasia and intractable seizures. The CDR3 sequence is CASSQDLGGNEQFF. The nucleotide sequence is TGTGCCAGCAGCCAAGATTTGGGGGGCAATGAGCAGTTCTTC.